This TCR beta chain emerged from a study of T-cell reconstitution after alpha-beta-depleted transplantation in children. The CDR3 consists of 15 residues. V lost 4 bases and J lost 6; bases outside the gene matches: 7. CDR1 is MDHEN and CDR2 is SYDVKM in the germline V gene. TCRbeta library preparation incorporated unique molecular identifiers. TCRdb analysed the PCR reads with MiXCR anew, one entry per CDR3 protein. The sample yields over 300,000 distinct CDR3 sequences, 9% to 12% seen once. This clonotype was sampled from a human donor who donated a stem cell graft to a child with acute lymphoblastic leukemia. The sample consisted of PBMCs from the stem cell graft donor, taken from the stem cell graft. V gene TRBV28 combines with J gene TRBJ2-7; 12 bases line up with TRBD1. This CDR3 reads CASSWSGTGGPEQYF. In DNA form, the CDR3 reads TGTGCCAGCAGTTGGAGCGGGACAGGGGGCCCCGAGCAGTACTTC.